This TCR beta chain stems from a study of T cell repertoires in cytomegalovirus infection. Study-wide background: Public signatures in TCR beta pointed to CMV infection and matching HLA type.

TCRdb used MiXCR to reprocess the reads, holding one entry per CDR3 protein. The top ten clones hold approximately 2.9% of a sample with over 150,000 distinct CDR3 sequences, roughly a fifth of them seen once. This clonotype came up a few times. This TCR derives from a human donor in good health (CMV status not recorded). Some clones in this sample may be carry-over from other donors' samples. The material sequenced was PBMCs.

In DNA, the CDR3 is TGTGCCACCAGGGGCGGGAGCTCTGGAAACACCATATATTTT. Translation gives CATRGGSSGNTIYF. The chain combines TRBV19 with TRBJ1-3, with D possibly TRBD1 on 6 matching bases. Trimming left V 10 bases short and J 0 bases short, with 13 bases between. The CDR3 sequence is 14 residues long. Germline CDR1 and CDR2: LNHDA and SQIVND (reference sequence).